This is a list of T cell receptor beta chains from one sample in a study of blood T cell repertoires in COVID-19. Libraries were prepared by immunoSEQ multiplex PCR; TCRdb keeps only in-frame clonotypes and omits some of them. This sample yields approximately 260,000 clones, of which around four fifths are seen a single time; 4.6% belongs to the top ten. Sequencing input: peripheral blood. The origin of the receptors is a man aged 60 to 75 who had recovered from COVID-19. Each CDR3 is given with its conserved first and last residue. D genes are given only for firm matches. The listing skips clone size in some rows; elsewhere it reads once, few, many or a size class.

CDR3aa: CASSYLAGRSSYEQYF; CDR3nt: TGTGCCAGCAGTTACCTAGCCGGCCGGAGCTCCTACGAGCAGTACTTC; j_gene: TRBJ2-7; d_gene: NA; v_gene: TRBV6-2/TRBV6-3; abundance: NA
CDR3aa: CASSLWPGGPGELFF; CDR3nt: TGTGCCAGCAGCTTATGGCCAGGGGGCCCGGGGGAGCTGTTTTTT; j_gene: TRBJ2-2; d_gene: TRBD1; v_gene: TRBV7-3; abundance: NA
CDR3aa: CASSGMASGDYEQYF; CDR3nt: TGTGCCAGCAGCGGGATGGCTAGCGGAGACTACGAGCAGTACTTC; j_gene: TRBJ2-7; d_gene: TRBD2; v_gene: TRBV5-4; abundance: NA
CDR3aa: CASGSGTGKKYF; CDR3nt: TGTGCTAGTGGTTCGGGGACAGGGAAGAAGTACTTC; j_gene: TRBJ2-7; d_gene: TRBD1; v_gene: TRBV12-5; abundance: few
CDR3aa: CASSESGGAGKTQYF; CDR3nt: TGTGCCAGCAGTGAAAGCGGGGGAGCCGGGAAGACCCAGTACTTC; j_gene: TRBJ2-5; d_gene: TRBD2; v_gene: TRBV25-1; abundance: NA
CDR3aa: CASSITGLGSGANVLTF; CDR3nt: TGTGCCAGTAGTATAACAGGGTTAGGCTCTGGGGCCAACGTCCTGACTTTC; j_gene: TRBJ2-6; d_gene: NA; v_gene: TRBV19; abundance: NA
CDR3aa: CASSPGTSGEETQYF; CDR3nt: TGTGCCAGCAGCCCCGGGACTAGCGGGGAAGAGACCCAGTACTTC; j_gene: TRBJ2-5; d_gene: TRBD2; v_gene: TRBV5-6; abundance: few
CDR3aa: CASSEGQDYGYTF; CDR3nt: TGTGCCAGCTCCGAGGGACAGGACTATGGCTACACCTTC; j_gene: TRBJ1-2; d_gene: TRBD1; v_gene: TRBV18; abundance: few
CDR3aa: CASTSGVSYSNQPQHF; CDR3nt: TGTGCCAGTACCTCAGGGGTCTCCTATAGCAATCAGCCCCAGCATTTT; j_gene: TRBJ1-5; d_gene: NA; v_gene: TRBV19; abundance: NA
CDR3aa: CASSQAGSYYEQYF; CDR3nt: TGTGCCAGCAGCCAAGCGGGGTCCTACTACGAGCAGTACTTC; j_gene: TRBJ2-7; d_gene: NA; v_gene: TRBV3-1/TRBV3-2; abundance: NA
CDR3aa: CASRQGGTYEQYF; CDR3nt: TGTGCCAGCCGACAGGGGGGGACCTACGAGCAGTACTTC; j_gene: TRBJ2-7; d_gene: TRBD1; v_gene: TRBV2; abundance: NA
CDR3aa: CASSLAGTGTYGYTF; CDR3nt: TGCGCCAGCAGCTTGGCAGGGACAGGGACCTATGGCTACACCTTC; j_gene: TRBJ1-2; d_gene: TRBD1; v_gene: TRBV5-1; abundance: NA
CDR3aa: CASSLGGGRRANEQFF; CDR3nt: TGTGCCAGCAGCTTGGGGGGCGGGAGAAGGGCTAATGAGCAGTTCTTC; j_gene: TRBJ2-1; d_gene: TRBD2; v_gene: TRBV5-5; abundance: NA
CDR3aa: CASSWAGTSGNHPFF; CDR3nt: TGCGCCAGCAGCTGGGCCGGGACTAGCGGGAACCACCCGTTCTTC; j_gene: TRBJ2-1; d_gene: TRBD2; v_gene: TRBV5-1; abundance: NA